The 6 T cell receptor beta chains below come from one sample, sequenced in a study of cytomegalovirus exposure and HLA in healthy donors (dated by TCRdb to the late 2010s). Preparation of the library involved the immunoSEQ multiplex PCR assay. TCRdb took over this immuneACCESS table, retaining in-frame rearrangements with V and J assigned. Such tables are incomplete; in checked studies, under half of the missing clones stem from an unresolved V gene, and the remainder is unexplained. Recorded for this sample are 100,000 to 150,000 clones; 80% to 90% of them occurred a single time. The ten biggest clones cover around 1.9% of the sample. Sequenced material: PBMCs. These receptors were collected from a woman in her late teens or twenties in good health and CMV-seronegative.

The chain employs TRBV7-6 and TRBJ2-1; D is unresolved. From germline, CDR1 is SGHVS and CDR2 FNYEAQ. V was pared by 1 base and J by 4 bases, with 8 bases between. The CDR3 has 14 amino acids. Here the CDR3 reads CASSLGQAYNEQFF. As DNA, the CDR3 is TGTGCCAGCAGCTTAGGTCAGGCGTACAATGAGCAGTTCTTC. Together with reference TRBV7-6 and TRBJ2-1, the CDR3 gives the full variable domain: GAGVSQSPRYKVTKRGQDVALRCDPISGHVSLYWYRQALGQGPEFLTYFNYEAQQDKSGLPNDRFSAERPEGSISTLTIQRTEQRDSAMYRCASSLGQAYNEQFFGPGTRLTVL.

V usage is TRBV7-2 and J usage is TRBJ1-2; D gene ambiguous. V was pared by 1 base and J by 4 bases, with 13 bases between. The CDR3 has 15 amino acids. The V gene's germline CDR1 is SGHTA and CDR2 FQGNSA. CDR3 nucleotides: TGTGCCAGCAGCTTAGATGGGAGTGGACTCTATGGCTACACCTTC. Translating gives CASSLDGSGLYGYTF.

The CDR3 DNA reads TGTGCCAGCAGTTCGACGGACGCTGGGGGGTTCTTGAAGACCCAGTACTTC. Protein product: CASSSTDAGGFLKTQYF. The chain carries TRBV28 and TRBJ2-5, with D possibly being TRBD2 (6 bases). Germline CDR1 and CDR2: MDHEN and SYDVKM. CDR3 length equals 17 residues. The ends were cut back, 4 bases at V and 6 bases at J, with 24 bases in the middle.

The chain is built from TRBV4-1 and TRBJ1-4; a possible D gene is TRBD1 (6 bases). The CDR3 consists of 17 residues. The V end lost 4 bases, the J end lost 5 bases, and 20 bases lay between the germline ends. Germline loops: CDR1 MGHRA, CDR2 YSYEKL. As DNA, the CDR3 is TGCGCCAGCAGCCGGGTACAGGGAGGGGTGCAGAATGAAAAACTGTTTTTT. It encodes CASSRVQGGVQNEKLFF.

The gene calls are TRBV7-8 and TRBJ1-5; D unresolved. Trimming stripped 0 bases from V and 1 base from J, with 4 bases between. This CDR3 has 14 amino acids. Germline assignment: CDR1 SGHVS and CDR2 FQNEAQ. This CDR3 reads CASSLATSNQPQHF. DNA of the CDR3: TGTGCCAGCAGCTTAGCGACAAGCAATCAGCCCCAGCATTTT.

This chain links TRBV2 with TRBJ2-7; 9 bases match TRBD2. Germline values: CDR1 SNHLY, CDR2 FYNNEI. The CDR3 is made up of 15 amino acids. The junction had 2 bases not matched to a gene; V was cut back by 0 bases and J by 2 bases. CDR3 amino acids: CASSEARGGPYEQYF. CDR3 coding DNA: TGTGCCAGCAGTGAAGCGCGGGGGGGCCCCTACGAGCAGTACTTC.